Listed below are T cell receptor beta chains from one sample, sequenced in a study of CXCR3-negative and CXCR3-positive naive CD8 T cells. TCRdb reprocessed the 5' RACE reads, keeping one entry per CDR3 protein, no DNA. The sample has about 86,000 distinct CDR3 sequences. Source material: naive CXCR3+ CD8+ T cells from blood. The receptors originated from a human donor in good health. Some clones in this sample may be carry-over from other donors' samples. Both conserved end residues are part of each CDR3.

j_gene: TRBJ1-1; v_gene: TRBV28; CDR3aa: CASTQGANTEAFF
j_gene: TRBJ2-7; v_gene: TRBV6-5; CDR3aa: CASSGTPNYEQYF
j_gene: TRBJ2-1; v_gene: TRBV28; CDR3aa: CASSFLASGANNEQFF
j_gene: TRBJ2-3; v_gene: TRBV7-8; CDR3aa: CASSPRTSGGTDTQYF
j_gene: TRBJ2-1; v_gene: TRBV7-6; CDR3aa: CASSLGPLSEQFF
j_gene: TRBJ2-2; v_gene: TRBV20-1; CDR3aa: CSARDGITSPTGELFF
j_gene: TRBJ1-1; v_gene: TRBV4-3; CDR3aa: CASSQGTGLNTEAFF
j_gene: TRBJ2-2; v_gene: TRBV6-5; CDR3aa: CASSYMSTGELFF
j_gene: TRBJ2-2; v_gene: TRBV4-1; CDR3aa: CASSLEPPGELFF
j_gene: TRBJ2-5; v_gene: TRBV28; CDR3aa: CASSPRPGEETQYF
j_gene: TRBJ2-3; v_gene: TRBV12-3/TRBV12-4; CDR3aa: CASSIGTSDTGTQYF
j_gene: TRBJ2-7; v_gene: TRBV28; CDR3aa: CASSFWGTESYEQYF
j_gene: TRBJ2-1; v_gene: TRBV20-1; CDR3aa: CSARGTSGSFNEQFF
j_gene: TRBJ1-1; v_gene: TRBV14; CDR3aa: CASSQRVRTEAFF
j_gene: TRBJ2-5; v_gene: TRBV29-1; CDR3aa: CSVEWGSAQETQYF
j_gene: TRBJ1-5; v_gene: TRBV12-3/TRBV12-4; CDR3aa: CASSFGGWNQPQHF
j_gene: TRBJ2-1; v_gene: TRBV11-2; CDR3aa: CASSDGTGGQYNEQFF
j_gene: TRBJ2-4; v_gene: TRBV6-6; CDR3aa: CASSLTGSKNIQYF
j_gene: TRBJ2-7; v_gene: TRBV28; CDR3aa: CASTILGQGVYEQYF
j_gene: TRBJ2-7; v_gene: TRBV29-1; CDR3aa: CSVEEASDNYEQYF
j_gene: TRBJ1-2; v_gene: TRBV5-1; CDR3aa: CASRPEWEDGYTF
j_gene: TRBJ1-1; v_gene: TRBV29-1; CDR3aa: CSVEESAARGAFF
j_gene: TRBJ2-2; v_gene: TRBV4-2; CDR3aa: CASSHASNTGELFF
j_gene: TRBJ2-5; v_gene: TRBV12-3/TRBV12-4; CDR3aa: CASTSLRAEETQYF
j_gene: TRBJ1-1; v_gene: TRBV4-3; CDR3aa: CASSQDGRGAANTEAFF
j_gene: TRBJ2-1; v_gene: TRBV19; CDR3aa: CASTRTLDAYNEQFF
j_gene: TRBJ1-1; v_gene: TRBV7-8; CDR3aa: CASSLEGVEGNTEAFF
j_gene: TRBJ2-1; v_gene: TRBV6-1; CDR3aa: CASGEIDEQFF
j_gene: TRBJ2-1; v_gene: TRBV2; CDR3aa: CASKVGLAGPIEDEQFF
j_gene: TRBJ2-3; v_gene: TRBV18; CDR3aa: CASSPPFSGAPTDTQYF
j_gene: TRBJ2-5; v_gene: TRBV11-3; CDR3aa: CASSQNSETQYF
j_gene: TRBJ2-3; v_gene: TRBV6-5; CDR3aa: CASSSSPTGRADTQYF
j_gene: TRBJ2-2; v_gene: TRBV14; CDR3aa: CASSQDSPHYYEDTGELFF
j_gene: TRBJ1-2; v_gene: TRBV20-1; CDR3aa: CSANVFRDRINYGYTF